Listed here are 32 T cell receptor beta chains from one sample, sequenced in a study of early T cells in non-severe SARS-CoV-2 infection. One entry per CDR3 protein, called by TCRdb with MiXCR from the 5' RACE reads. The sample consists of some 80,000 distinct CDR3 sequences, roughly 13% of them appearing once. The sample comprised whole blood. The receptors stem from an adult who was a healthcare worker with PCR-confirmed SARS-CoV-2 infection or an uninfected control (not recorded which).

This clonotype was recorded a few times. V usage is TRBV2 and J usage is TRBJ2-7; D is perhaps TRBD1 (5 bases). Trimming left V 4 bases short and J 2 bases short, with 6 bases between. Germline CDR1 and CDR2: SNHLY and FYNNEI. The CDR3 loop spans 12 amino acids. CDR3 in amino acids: CASSGTTYEQYF. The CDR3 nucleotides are TGTGCCAGCAGTGGGACAACCTACGAGCAGTACTTC.

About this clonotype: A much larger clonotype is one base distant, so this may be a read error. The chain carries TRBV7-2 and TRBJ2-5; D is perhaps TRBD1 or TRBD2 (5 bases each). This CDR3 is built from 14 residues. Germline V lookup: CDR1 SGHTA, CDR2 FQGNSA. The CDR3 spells CANSYSRDVKTQYF. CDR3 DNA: TGTGCCAACAGCTACTCCCGGGACGTAAAGACCCAGTACTTC.

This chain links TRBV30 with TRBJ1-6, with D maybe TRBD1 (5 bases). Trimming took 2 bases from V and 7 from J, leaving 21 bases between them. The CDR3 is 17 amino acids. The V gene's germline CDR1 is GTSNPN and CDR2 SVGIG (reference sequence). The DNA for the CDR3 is TGTGCCTGGAGTCCCAACCGATCAGGGAAGCGGAATTCACCCCTCCACTTT. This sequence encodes CAWSPNRSGKRNSPLHF.

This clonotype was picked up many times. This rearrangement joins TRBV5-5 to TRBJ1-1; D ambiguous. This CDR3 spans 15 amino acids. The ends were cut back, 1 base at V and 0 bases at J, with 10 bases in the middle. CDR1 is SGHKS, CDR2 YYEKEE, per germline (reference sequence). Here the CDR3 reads CASSLYWSMNTEAFF. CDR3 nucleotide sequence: TGTGCCAGCAGCTTGTACTGGAGTATGAACACTGAAGCTTTCTTT.

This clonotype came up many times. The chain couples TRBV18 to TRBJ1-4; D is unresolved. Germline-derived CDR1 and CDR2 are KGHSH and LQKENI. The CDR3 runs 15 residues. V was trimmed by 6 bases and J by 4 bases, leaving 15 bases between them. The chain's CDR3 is CASSPSMGINEKLFF. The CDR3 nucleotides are TGTGCCAGCTCGCCCTCAATGGGGATTAATGAAAAACTGTTTTTT.

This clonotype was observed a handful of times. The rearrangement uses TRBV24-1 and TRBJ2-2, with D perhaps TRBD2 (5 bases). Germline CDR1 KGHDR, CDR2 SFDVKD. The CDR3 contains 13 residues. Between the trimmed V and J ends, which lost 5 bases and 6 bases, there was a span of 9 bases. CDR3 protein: CATSGRGSGELFF. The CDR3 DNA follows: TGTGCCACCAGTGGTCGGGGATCCGGGGAGCTGTTTTTT.

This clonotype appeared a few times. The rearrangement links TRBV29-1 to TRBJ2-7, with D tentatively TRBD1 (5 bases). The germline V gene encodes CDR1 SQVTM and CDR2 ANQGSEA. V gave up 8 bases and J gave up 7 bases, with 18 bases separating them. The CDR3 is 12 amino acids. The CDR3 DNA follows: TGCAGCACCAGACAGCCTTCTGGGGAGCAGTACTTC. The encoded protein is CSTRQPSGEQYF.

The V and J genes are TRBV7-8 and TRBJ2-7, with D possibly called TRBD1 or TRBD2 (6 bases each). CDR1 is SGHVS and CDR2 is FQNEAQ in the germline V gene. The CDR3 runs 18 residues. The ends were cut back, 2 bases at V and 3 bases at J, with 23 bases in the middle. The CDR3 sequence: CASSLRRDTRGTIYEQYF. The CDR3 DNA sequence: TGTGCCAGCAGCTTACGGCGGGACACTAGGGGGACAATCTACGAGCAGTACTTC.

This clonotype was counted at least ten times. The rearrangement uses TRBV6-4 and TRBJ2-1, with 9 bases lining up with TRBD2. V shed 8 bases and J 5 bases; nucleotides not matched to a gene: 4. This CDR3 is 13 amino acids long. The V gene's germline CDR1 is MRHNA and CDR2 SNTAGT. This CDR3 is CASGRTSDNEQFF. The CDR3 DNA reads TGTGCCAGCGGGAGGACTAGCGACAATGAGCAGTTCTTC.

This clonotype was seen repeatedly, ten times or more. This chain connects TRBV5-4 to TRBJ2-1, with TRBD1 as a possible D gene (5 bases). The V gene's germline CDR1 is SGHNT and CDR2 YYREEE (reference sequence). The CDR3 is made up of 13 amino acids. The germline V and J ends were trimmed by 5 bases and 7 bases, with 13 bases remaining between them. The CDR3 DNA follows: TGTGCCAGCAGTTCCAGGGCTCGGAATGAGCAGTTCTTC. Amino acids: CASSSRARNEQFF. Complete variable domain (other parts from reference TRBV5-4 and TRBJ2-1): ETGVTQSPTHLIKTRGQQVTLRCSSQSGHNTVSWYQQALGQGPQFIFQYYREEENGRGNFPPRFSGLQFPNYSSELNVNALELDDSALYLCASSSRARNEQFFGPGTRLTVL.

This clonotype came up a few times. In DNA form, the CDR3 reads TGTGCCAGCTCACCCCTGGATGCTGGTAGGGGGATCAGGAATTCACCCCTCCACTTT. This translates into CASSPLDAGRGIRNSPLHF. The rearrangement joins TRBV18 to TRBJ1-6; TRBD1 might be the D (6 bases). Germline V gives CDR1 KGHSH, CDR2 LQKENI. V was pared by 3 bases and J by 7 bases, with 25 bases between. The CDR3 has 19 amino acids.

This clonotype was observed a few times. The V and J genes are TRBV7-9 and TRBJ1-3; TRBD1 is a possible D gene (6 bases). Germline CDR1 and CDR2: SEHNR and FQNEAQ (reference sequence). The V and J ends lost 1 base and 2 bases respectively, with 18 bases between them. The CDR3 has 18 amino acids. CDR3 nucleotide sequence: TGTGCCAGCAGCTTAGTGGCAGACGGGGGCACCGCTGGAAACACCATATATTTT. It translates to CASSLVADGGTAGNTIYF. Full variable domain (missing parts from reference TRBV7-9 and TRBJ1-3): DTGVSQNPRHKITKRGQNVTFRCDPISEHNRLYWYRQTLGQGPEFLTYFQNEAQLEKSRLLSDRFSAERPKGSFSTLEIQRTEQGDSAMYLCASSLVADGGTAGNTIYFGEGSWLTVV.

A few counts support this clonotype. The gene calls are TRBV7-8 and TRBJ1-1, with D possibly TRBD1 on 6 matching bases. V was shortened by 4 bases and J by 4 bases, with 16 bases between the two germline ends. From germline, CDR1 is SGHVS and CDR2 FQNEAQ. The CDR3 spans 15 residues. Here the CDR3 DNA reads TGTGCCAGCAGCTCCCGAGGGGGGGCGTCCACTGAAGCTTTCTTT. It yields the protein CASSSRGGASTEAFF.

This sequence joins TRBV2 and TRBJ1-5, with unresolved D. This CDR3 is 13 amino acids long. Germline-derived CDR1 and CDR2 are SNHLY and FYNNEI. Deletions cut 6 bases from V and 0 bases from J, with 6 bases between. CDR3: CASRRDSNQPQHF. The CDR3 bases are TGTGCCAGCAGGAGGGATAGCAATCAGCCCCAGCATTTT.

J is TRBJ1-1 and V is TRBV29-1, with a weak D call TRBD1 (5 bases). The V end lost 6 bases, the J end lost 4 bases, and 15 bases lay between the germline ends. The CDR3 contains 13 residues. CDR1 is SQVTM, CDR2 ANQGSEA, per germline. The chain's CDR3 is CSVDSNGGTEAFF. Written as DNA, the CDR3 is TGCAGCGTCGATTCCAACGGGGGCACTGAAGCTTTCTTT. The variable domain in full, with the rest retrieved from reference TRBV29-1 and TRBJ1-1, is SAVISQKPSRDICQRGTSLTIQCQVDSQVTMMFWYRQQPGQSLTLIATANQGSEATYESGFVIDKFPISRPNLTFSTLTVSNMSPEDSSIYLCSVDSNGGTEAFFGQGTRLTVV.

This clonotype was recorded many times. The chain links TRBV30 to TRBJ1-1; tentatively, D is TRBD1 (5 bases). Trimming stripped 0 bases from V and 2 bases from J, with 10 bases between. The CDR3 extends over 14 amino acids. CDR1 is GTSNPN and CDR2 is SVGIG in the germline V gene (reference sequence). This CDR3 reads CAWSVWGNNTEAFF. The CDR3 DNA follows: TGTGCCTGGAGTGTTTGGGGGAATAACACTGAAGCTTTCTTT.

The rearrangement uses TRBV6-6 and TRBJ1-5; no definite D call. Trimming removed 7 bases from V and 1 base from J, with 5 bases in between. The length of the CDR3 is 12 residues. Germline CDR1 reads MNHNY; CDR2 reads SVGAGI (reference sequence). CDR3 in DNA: TGTGCCAGCACCTCAAGCAATCAGCCCCAGCATTTT. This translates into CASTSSNQPQHF.

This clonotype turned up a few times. This chain's CDR3 is CATSRGIAETQYF. CDR3 DNA: TGTGCCACCAGCAGAGGAATAGCAGAGACCCAGTACTTC. V is TRBV15 and J is TRBJ2-5; no definite D call. Germline V gives CDR1 LNHNV, CDR2 YYDKDF (reference sequence). Trimming took off 1 base at V and 4 bases at J, with 7 bases between the two ends. This CDR3 is 13 amino acids long.

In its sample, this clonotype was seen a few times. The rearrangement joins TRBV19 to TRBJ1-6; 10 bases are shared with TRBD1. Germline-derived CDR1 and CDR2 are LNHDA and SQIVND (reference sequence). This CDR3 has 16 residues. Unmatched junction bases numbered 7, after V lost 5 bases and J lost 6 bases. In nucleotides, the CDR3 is TGTGCCAGTAGTTTCCGACAGGGGGCGGCTAATTCACCCCTCCACTTT. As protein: CASSFRQGAANSPLHF.

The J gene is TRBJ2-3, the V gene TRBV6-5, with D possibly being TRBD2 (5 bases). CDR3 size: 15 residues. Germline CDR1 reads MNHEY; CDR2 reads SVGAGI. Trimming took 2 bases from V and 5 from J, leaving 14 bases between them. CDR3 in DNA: TGTGCCAGCAGTTACCCGCGGCGGGTCAGAGATACGCAGTATTTT. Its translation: CASSYPRRVRDTQYF.

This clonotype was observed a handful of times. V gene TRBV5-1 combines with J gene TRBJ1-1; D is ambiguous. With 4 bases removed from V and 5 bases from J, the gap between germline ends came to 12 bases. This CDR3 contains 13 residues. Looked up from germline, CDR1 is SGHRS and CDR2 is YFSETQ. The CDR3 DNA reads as TGCGCCAGCAGCCAAACGACGGGGACTGAAGCTTTCTTT. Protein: CASSQTTGTEAFF.

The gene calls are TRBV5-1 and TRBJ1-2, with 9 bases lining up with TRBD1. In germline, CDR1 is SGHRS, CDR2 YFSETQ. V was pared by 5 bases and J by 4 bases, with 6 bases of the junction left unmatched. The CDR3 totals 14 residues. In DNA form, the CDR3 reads TGCGCCAGCAGGCATCCGGGACAGGGCTATGGCTACACCTTC. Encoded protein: CASRHPGQGYGYTF.

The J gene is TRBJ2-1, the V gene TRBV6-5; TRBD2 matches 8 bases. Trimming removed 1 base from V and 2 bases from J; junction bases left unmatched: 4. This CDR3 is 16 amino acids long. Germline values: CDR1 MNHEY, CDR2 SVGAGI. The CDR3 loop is CASSYFSGGPYNEQFF. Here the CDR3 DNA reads TGTGCCAGCAGTTACTTCAGCGGGGGTCCCTACAATGAGCAGTTCTTC.

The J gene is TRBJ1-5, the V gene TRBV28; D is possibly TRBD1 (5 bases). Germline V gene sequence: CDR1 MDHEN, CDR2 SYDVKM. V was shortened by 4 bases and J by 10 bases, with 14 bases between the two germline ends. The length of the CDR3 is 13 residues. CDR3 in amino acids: CASSYTGTRPQHF. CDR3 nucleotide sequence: TGTGCCAGCAGTTATACCGGGACCAGACCCCAGCATTTT.

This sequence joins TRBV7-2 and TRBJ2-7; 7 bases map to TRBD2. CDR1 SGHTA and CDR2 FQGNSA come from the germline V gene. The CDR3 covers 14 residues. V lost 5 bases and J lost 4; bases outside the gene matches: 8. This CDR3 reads CASSHGLVNYEQYF. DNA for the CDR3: TGTGCCAGCAGCCACGGACTAGTAAATTACGAGCAGTACTTC.

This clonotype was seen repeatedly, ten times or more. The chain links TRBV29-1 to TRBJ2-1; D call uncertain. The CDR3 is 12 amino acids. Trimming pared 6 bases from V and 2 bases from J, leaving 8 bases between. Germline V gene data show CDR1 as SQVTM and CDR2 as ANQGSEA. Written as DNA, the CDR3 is TGCAGCGTCTGGGTTCCCTACAATGAGCAGTTCTTC. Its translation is CSVWVPYNEQFF.

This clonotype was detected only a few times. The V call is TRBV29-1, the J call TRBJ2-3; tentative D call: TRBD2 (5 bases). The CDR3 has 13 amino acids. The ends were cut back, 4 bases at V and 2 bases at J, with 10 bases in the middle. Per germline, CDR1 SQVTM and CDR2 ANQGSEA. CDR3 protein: CSVGTGNTDTQYF. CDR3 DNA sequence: TGCAGCGTTGGGACTGGAAACACAGATACGCAGTATTTT.

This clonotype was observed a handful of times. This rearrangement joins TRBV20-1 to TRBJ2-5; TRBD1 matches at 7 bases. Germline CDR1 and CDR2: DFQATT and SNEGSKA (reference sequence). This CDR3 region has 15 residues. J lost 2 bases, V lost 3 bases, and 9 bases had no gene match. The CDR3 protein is CSARGWDSRQETQYF. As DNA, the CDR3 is TGCAGTGCTAGGGGGTGGGACAGCAGACAAGAGACCCAGTACTTC.

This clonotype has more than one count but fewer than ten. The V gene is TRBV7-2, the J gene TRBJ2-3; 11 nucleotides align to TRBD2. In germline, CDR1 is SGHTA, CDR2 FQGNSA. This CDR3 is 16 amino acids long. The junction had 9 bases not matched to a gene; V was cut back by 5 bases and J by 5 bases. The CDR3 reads CASSPPLAGVGDTQYF. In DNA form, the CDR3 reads TGTGCCAGCAGCCCCCCACTAGCGGGGGTAGGAGATACGCAGTATTTT.

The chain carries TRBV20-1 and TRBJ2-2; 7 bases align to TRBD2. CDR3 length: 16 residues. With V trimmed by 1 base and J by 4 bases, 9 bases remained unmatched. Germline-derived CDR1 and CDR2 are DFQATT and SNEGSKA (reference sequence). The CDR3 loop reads CSARAGWEGTTGELFF. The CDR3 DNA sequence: TGCAGTGCTAGAGCTGGGTGGGAGGGCACCACCGGGGAGCTGTTTTTT.

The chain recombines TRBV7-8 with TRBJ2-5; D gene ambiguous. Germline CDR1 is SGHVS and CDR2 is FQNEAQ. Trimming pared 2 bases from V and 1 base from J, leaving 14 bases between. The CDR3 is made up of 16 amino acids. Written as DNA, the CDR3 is TGTGCCAGCAGCTTACCGAGGCGCAAGCCCCAAGAGACCCAGTACTTC. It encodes CASSLPRRKPQETQYF.

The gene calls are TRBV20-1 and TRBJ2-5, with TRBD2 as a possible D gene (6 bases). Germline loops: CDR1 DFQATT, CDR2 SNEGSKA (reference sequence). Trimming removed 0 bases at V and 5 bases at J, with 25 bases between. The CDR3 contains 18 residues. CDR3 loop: CSARESIPGVKTLETQYF. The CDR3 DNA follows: TGCAGTGCTAGAGAGTCAATCCCGGGGGTGAAGACGTTGGAGACCCAGTACTTC.